The 8 T cell receptor beta chains reported below all come from one sample, sequenced in a study of OX40 agonist ivuxolimab in advanced cancers. The library was obtained by the immunoSEQ multiplex PCR assay. Here the immuneACCESS table is served through TCRdb, limited to in-frame sequences with V and J called. Missing clones are a known gap in these copies; in checked studies unresolved V genes cover under half, and the rest lacks a known reason. The sample table lists around 70,000 clones, about four fifths of them with a count of one. Roughly 2.3% of the sample rests with the top ten. The source was CD4+ or CD8+ T cells sorted from blood, collected in a trial of the OX40 agonist ivuxolimab. The receptors shown here come from an adult with an advanced solid tumor such as melanoma, head and neck, liver or kidney cancer.

The J gene is TRBJ1-2, the V gene TRBV7-2, with 8 bases lining up with TRBD1. CDR1 is SGHTA, CDR2 FQGNSA, per germline. Losses at the gene ends were 5 bases for V and 0 bases for J; bases not matched to a gene: 5. The CDR3 extends over 15 amino acids. The CDR3 region has the DNA TGTGCCAGCAGCACTGGACAGGGTGCTAACTATGGCTACACCTTC. Protein product: CASSTGQGANYGYTF.

The sample holds a few counts of this clone. The chain is built from TRBV10-1 and TRBJ2-7; 10 bases fit TRBD1. Unmatched junction bases numbered 11, after V lost 6 bases and J lost 6 bases. Germline V gene data show CDR1 as WNHNN and CDR2 as SYGVQD (reference sequence). The CDR3 sequence is 15 residues long. In nucleotides, the CDR3 is TGCGCCAGCAGCTCCACCGGGACAGGGGTAGGCGAGCAGTACTTC. Protein: CASSSTGTGVGEQYF.

The chain employs TRBV7-6 and TRBJ2-3, with 10 bases that match TRBD2. CDR1 is SGHVS, CDR2 FNYEAQ, per germline. This CDR3 has 20 amino acids. V dropped 1 base and J dropped 2; count of bases not matched to a gene: 15. The CDR3 bases are TGTGCCAGCAGCTTAGATACCCCAGGGCTAGCGGGAGAGAACACAGATACGCAGTATTTT. Amino acid sequence: CASSLDTPGLAGENTDTQYF.

The CDR3 here is CAWTSFPETQYF. The CDR3 DNA reads as TGTGCCTGGACTTCATTCCCAGAGACCCAGTACTTC. The genes are TRBV30 and TRBJ2-5; D ambiguous. The CDR3 has 12 residues. V lost 4 bases to trimming and J lost 4 bases, with 10 bases between them. From germline, CDR1 is GTSNPN and CDR2 SVGIG (reference sequence).

The chain recombines TRBV7-8 with TRBJ1-5; D ambiguous. CDR1 is SGHVS and CDR2 is FQNEAQ in the germline V gene. The CDR3 spans 13 residues. Trimming took off 5 bases at V and 6 bases at J, with 11 bases between the two ends. CDR3 amino acids: CASSASSFQPQHF. In DNA form, the CDR3 reads TGTGCCAGCAGCGCCAGTTCGTTTCAGCCCCAGCATTTT.

The gene calls are TRBV27 and TRBJ2-7, with D perhaps given as TRBD1 or TRBD2 (5 bases each). The CDR3 is made up of 14 amino acids. The V gene's germline CDR1 is MNHEY and CDR2 SMNVEV (reference sequence). Trimming removed 4 bases from V and 2 bases from J, with 12 bases in between. CDR3 sequence reads: CASSWGDRAYEQYF. CDR3 sequence (DNA): TGTGCCAGCAGTTGGGGAGACAGAGCCTACGAGCAGTACTTC.

This chain joins TRBV18 and TRBJ2-7, with 10 nucleotides matching TRBD2. This CDR3 spans 15 amino acids. With V trimmed by 2 bases and J by 3 bases, 4 bases remained unmatched. Germline lookup yields CDR1 KGHSH and CDR2 LQKENI. The CDR3 bases are TGTGCCAGCTCACCAGATGCTAGCGGGAGCTACGAGCAGTACTTC. This translates into CASSPDASGSYEQYF.

In this sample, this clone turned up once. This rearrangement joins TRBV5-1 to TRBJ1-2; a weak D match, TRBD1 (5 bases). CDR3 length equals 16 residues. Trimming pared 3 bases from V and 4 bases from J, leaving 19 bases between. Germline assignment: CDR1 SGHRS and CDR2 YFSETQ. In DNA, the CDR3 is TGCGCCAGCAGCTCCGGGACTGCCGGGCGGGGCTATGGCTACACCTTC. Translation: CASSSGTAGRGYGYTF.